The 23 T cell receptor beta chains given below trace back to one sample, sequenced in a study of beta chain features in type 1 diabetes (dated by TCRdb to about 2018). Libraries were built with the immunoSEQ multiplex PCR assay. The High Capacity cDNA Reverse Transcription Kit was used to reverse transcribe all of the isolated RNA, meaning that expressed TCRB transcripts were what got sequenced. TCRdb holds this immuneACCESS table with in-frame rearrangements only. Some clones are missing; in checked studies, unresolved V genes explain under half, and the rest has no known cause. The sample table records roughly 240,000 clones; roughly 14% of these occur just once. Around 0.026% of the sample belongs to the ten largest clones. The specimen was naive CD4+ T cells from blood. In the paper's terms, the cell subset or site label means: true naive CD4+ T cells. Receptor source: a woman aged 40 to 50 in good health.

The chain links TRBV6-5 to TRBJ1-6; D remains ambiguous. The CDR3 runs to 16 residues. V lost 0 bases, J lost 10 bases, and 16 bases lay in between. Per the germline V gene, CDR1 is MNHEY and CDR2 is SVGAGI. CDR3 in amino acids: CASSYSSGYLGSPLHF. In nucleotides, the CDR3 is TGTGCCAGCAGTTACTCAAGCGGGTACCTCGGGTCACCCCTCCACTTT.

Only a few counts were recorded for this clone. This chain connects TRBV14 to TRBJ2-5, with a possible D match to TRBD1 (5 bases). This CDR3 spans 16 amino acids. From germline, CDR1 is SGHDN and CDR2 FVKESK. Trimming removed 0 bases at V and 7 bases at J, with 18 bases between. The CDR3 reads CASSQDVAGALRTQYF. CDR3 bases: TGTGCCAGCAGCCAAGATGTCGCTGGGGCGTTAAGGACCCAGTACTTC. Full variable domain (outside the CDR3, taken from reference TRBV14 and TRBJ2-5): EAGVTQFPSHSVIEKGQTVTLRCDPISGHDNLYWYRRVMGKEIKFLLHFVKESKQDESGMPNNRFLAERTGGTYSTLKVQPAELEDSGVYFCASSQDVAGALRTQYFGPGTRLLVL.

The V call is TRBV9, the J call TRBJ2-2, with 8 bases aligning to TRBD1. Germline V gene data show CDR1 as SGDLS and CDR2 as YYNGEE. CDR3 length equals 16 residues. J lost 1 base, V lost 1 base, and 3 bases had no gene match. The CDR3 loop is CASSVSGQVNTGELFF. CDR3 DNA sequence: TGTGCCAGCAGCGTATCGGGACAGGTGAACACCGGGGAGCTGTTTTTT.

V usage is TRBV11-2 and J usage is TRBJ1-1; possibly TRBD1 for D (5 bases). There are 17 residues in the CDR3. Between the trimmed V and J ends, which lost 2 bases and 2 bases, there was a span of 18 bases. Germline lookup yields CDR1 SGHAT and CDR2 FQNNGV. This chain's CDR3 is CASSLRGGVGTNTEAFF. The CDR3 DNA reads TGTGCCAGCAGCTTAAGAGGAGGGGTGGGGACCAACACTGAAGCTTTCTTT.

This clone was observed a handful of times. This chain links TRBV7-9 with TRBJ1-2; D gene uncertain. V was shortened by 5 bases and J by 0 bases, with 13 bases between the two germline ends. CDR1 is SEHNR and CDR2 is FQNEAQ in the germline V gene (reference sequence). There are 15 residues in the CDR3. Here the CDR3 reads CASSPATGTNYGYTF. For the CDR3, the DNA is TGTGCCAGCAGCCCTGCCACGGGAACTAACTATGGCTACACCTTC.

The chain is built from TRBV11-2 and TRBJ1-5, with 12 bases aligning to TRBD1. V was clipped by 5 bases and J by 6 bases; unmatched bases: 2. The CDR3 spans 14 residues. Looked up from germline, CDR1 is SGHAT and CDR2 is FQNNGV. CDR3 sequence: CASSGGQGAQPQHF. As DNA, the CDR3 is TGTGCCAGCAGCGGGGGACAGGGGGCTCAGCCCCAGCATTTT.

The CDR3 here is CASSLSRDTEQYF. In DNA form, the CDR3 reads TGCGCCAGCAGCTTGTCCCGGGACACCGAGCAGTACTTC. This chain uses TRBV5-1 with TRBJ2-7, with TRBD1 as a possible D gene (6 bases). Trimming cost V 1 base and J 6 bases, with 11 bases left between them. This CDR3 comprises 13 residues. Germline CDR1 and CDR2: SGHRS and YFSETQ.

The J gene is TRBJ2-5, the V gene TRBV7-2; a possible D gene is TRBD2 (5 bases). CDR1 is SGHTA and CDR2 is FQGNSA in the germline V gene. V lost 3 bases, J lost 5 bases, and 16 bases lay in between. This CDR3 contains 15 residues. CDR3 DNA: TGTGCCAGCAGCTTCAACACGGGGTTCTCGGAGACCCAGTACTTC. It codes for CASSFNTGFSETQYF.

This chain links TRBV11-2 with TRBJ1-4; D unresolved. Trimming took 6 bases from V and 8 from J, leaving 13 bases between them. Germline CDR1 and CDR2: SGHAT and FQNNGV. The CDR3 covers 13 residues. CDR3 amino acids: CASSRTAGEKLFF. The CDR3 DNA sequence: TGTGCCAGCAGTCGTACGGCGGGGGAAAAACTGTTTTTT.

This clone was recorded a few times. J is TRBJ1-5 and V is TRBV7-7; D unclear. The ends were cut back, 3 bases at V and 3 bases at J, with 6 bases in the middle. Germline CDR1 reads SSHAT; CDR2 reads FNYEAQ (reference sequence). The CDR3 loop spans 13 amino acids. The CDR3 coding sequence is TGTGCCAGCAGCTTCGACATCAATCAGCCCCAGCATTTT. This gives the protein CASSFDINQPQHF. Using reference TRBV7-7 and TRBJ1-5 for the parts outside the CDR3, the full variable domain is GAGVSQSPRYKVTKRGQDVTLRCDPISSHATLYWYQQALGQGPEFLTYFNYEAQPDKSGLPSDRFSAERPEGSISTLTIQRTEQRDSAMYRCASSFDINQPQHFGDGTRLSIL.

This clone has more than one count but fewer than ten. The chain carries TRBV7-8 and TRBJ2-7; 8 bases align to TRBD1. Trimming at V came to 1 base and at J to 2 bases, leaving 4 bases not matched to a gene. This CDR3 has 15 amino acids. Germline CDR1 and CDR2: SGHVS and FQNEAQ. CDR3 loop: CASSLVDRAPYEQYF. In DNA, the CDR3 is TGTGCCAGCAGCTTAGTGGACAGGGCCCCCTACGAGCAGTACTTC.

This chain uses TRBV19 with TRBJ1-2; D call uncertain. V lost 6 bases and J 4 bases, leaving 21 bases between the germline ends. The CDR3 runs 16 residues. The germline V gene has CDR1 LNHDA and CDR2 SQIVND (reference sequence). The CDR3: CASRSLVDSVAYGYTF. For the CDR3, the DNA is TGTGCCAGTAGGTCGCTCGTGGACTCCGTCGCCTATGGCTACACCTTC.

This clone showed up just a few times. The rearrangement joins TRBV6-5 to TRBJ1-5; D is ambiguous. The germline V and J ends were trimmed by 5 bases and 6 bases, with 14 bases remaining between them. This CDR3 has 14 amino acids. Germline CDR1 is MNHEY and CDR2 is SVGAGI. For the CDR3, the DNA is TGTGCCAGCAGTCAAATTATCGGAGGTCAGCCCCAGCATTTT. It codes for CASSQIIGGQPQHF.

This clone appeared a few times. The genes are TRBV18 and TRBJ2-2, with D possibly matching TRBD2 (6 bases). The CDR3 covers 14 residues. V lost 2 bases, J lost 5 bases, and 9 bases lay in between. Germline V lookup: CDR1 KGHSH, CDR2 LQKENI. The CDR3 DNA reads as TGTGCCAGCTCACCAACGGGGGATACCGGGGAGCTGTTTTTT. It translates to CASSPTGDTGELFF.

V gene TRBV10-1 combines with J gene TRBJ2-7, with D possibly matching TRBD2 (6 bases). In germline, CDR1 is WNHNN, CDR2 SYGVQD (reference sequence). The CDR3 runs to 15 residues. V was pared by 6 bases and J by 3 bases, with 18 bases between. The CDR3: CASSCRLVGNYEQYF. CDR3 DNA sequence: TGCGCCAGCAGCTGTAGACTAGTGGGTAACTACGAGCAGTACTTC.

This clone was counted a few times. The V gene is TRBV7-8, the J gene TRBJ1-1; D is unresolved. CDR1 and CDR2 from the germline V gene are SGHVS and FQNEAQ. There are 13 residues in the CDR3. V gave up 5 bases and J gave up 1 base, with 8 bases separating them. The CDR3 here is CASSVLRNTEAFF. In DNA, the CDR3 is TGTGCCAGCAGCGTCCTCAGGAACACTGAAGCTTTCTTT. The variable domain in full, completed from reference TRBV7-8 and TRBJ1-1, reads GAGVSQSPRYKVAKRGQDVALRCDPISGHVSLFWYQQALGQGPEFLTYFQNEAQLDKSGLPSDRFFAERPEGSVSTLKIQRTQQEDSAVYLCASSVLRNTEAFFGQGTRLTVV.

For the CDR3, the DNA is TGTGCCAGCAGCTTAGCAATAACAGGGGCTGGGCAAGAGACCCAGTACTTC. This codes for CASSLAITGAGQETQYF. The V and J genes are TRBV7-6 and TRBJ2-5; 7 positions agree with TRBD1. V lost 0 bases to trimming and J lost 2 bases; unmatched junction nucleotides: 9. CDR3 length: 17 residues. Germline CDR1 reads SGHVS; CDR2 reads FNYEAQ.

This clone was seen only a few times. This chain uses TRBV12-5 with TRBJ2-3, with 9 bases aligning to TRBD2. The ends lost 7 bases at V and 1 base at J; junction bases unmatched: 15. Germline V CDR1 and CDR2: LGHNT, FRNRAP. The CDR3 spans 18 residues. CDR3 region: CASAPGRGGLWGTDTQYF. The CDR3 coding sequence is TGTGCTAGTGCCCCGGGGCGGGGGGGCCTATGGGGCACAGATACGCAGTATTTT.

The chain recombines TRBV18 with TRBJ2-7, with D possibly matching TRBD1 (6 bases). The CDR3 consists of 14 residues. Per the germline V gene, CDR1 is KGHSH and CDR2 is LQKENI. Deletions cut 4 bases from V and 4 bases from J, with 14 bases between. Written as DNA, the CDR3 is TGTGCCAGCTCACAGATCGAGGGGACATACGAGCAGTACTTC. Amino acids: CASSQIEGTYEQYF.

This clone showed up just a few times. The chain combines TRBV6-6 with TRBJ2-2; D possibly corresponds to TRBD1 (6 bases). From germline, CDR1 is MNHNY and CDR2 SVGAGI (reference sequence). The length of the CDR3 is 14 residues. The V end lost 6 bases, the J end lost 0 bases, and 8 bases lay between the germline ends. For the CDR3, the DNA is TGTGCCAGCAGAGGGGGACCGAACACCGGGGAGCTGTTTTTT. As protein: CASRGGPNTGELFF.

This clone was seen repeatedly, ten times or more. The chain has TRBV18 and TRBJ2-4; TRBD1 aligns across 11 bases. The CDR3 spans 14 residues. The germline CDR1 and CDR2 sequences are KGHSH and LQKENI. J gave up 6 bases and V 5 bases, and 3 bases lay outside the gene matches. The CDR3 sequence is CASSADRGLNIQYF. Written as DNA, the CDR3 is TGTGCCAGCTCAGCGGACAGGGGGCTAAACATTCAGTACTTC. Variable domain in full (rest from reference TRBV18 and TRBJ2-4): NAGVMQNPRHLVRRRGQEARLRCSPMKGHSHVYWYRQLPEEGLKFMVYLQKENIIDESGMPKERFSAEFPKEGPSILRIQQVVRGDSAAYFCASSADRGLNIQYFGAGTRLSVL.

V usage is TRBV11-2 and J usage is TRBJ2-3; TRBD2 aligns across 13 bases. Per the germline V gene, CDR1 is SGHAT and CDR2 is FQNNGV. The CDR3 is 17 residues long. With 6 bases clipped from V and 2 bases from J, the junction kept 8 bases outside the gene matches. The CDR3 region has the DNA TGTGCCAGCAGTTTCTTGACTAGCGGGAGGTCCACAGATACGCAGTATTTT. As protein: CASSFLTSGRSTDTQYF.

This clone was counted only a few times. Other DNA sequences within the sample encode an identical CDR3. The gene calls are TRBV7-9 and TRBJ1-1; D perhaps matches TRBD1 (5 bases). In germline, CDR1 is SEHNR, CDR2 FQNEAQ (reference sequence). This CDR3 is built from 14 residues. Deletions cut 3 bases from V and 0 bases from J, with 8 bases between. CDR3 protein: CASSLGGLNTEAFF. The DNA for the CDR3 is TGTGCCAGCAGCTTGGGGGGTCTGAACACTGAAGCTTTCTTT.